This T cell receptor (beta chain) was identified during a study of human T cells and chemical hapten exposure. Turning to this clonotype: This could be a read error, since a much larger clone is one nucleotide away.

MiXCR, run by TCRdb on the RACE reads, gives a single entry per CDR3 protein. The sample shows about 40,000 distinct CDR3 sequences, around 9.3% of them seen only once. Time point meaning: patch test 2, 6 weeks after DPC sensitization. Treatment given: therapeutic diphenylcyclopropenone sensitization with weekly scalp DPC. Blood sampling occurred before each patch-test application. This clonotype was sampled from a woman in her 40s with alopecia areata. Some clones in this sample may be carry-over from other donors' samples. Here the sequenced sample was whole blood, taken in connection with sensitization to the hapten diphenylcyclopropenone (DPC).

CDR3 DNA sequence: TGTGCCGGCTCACCAACGATGAGCACTGAAGCTTTCTTT. Amino acids: CAGSPTMSTEAFF. V gene TRBV18 combines with J gene TRBJ1-1; D call uncertain. CDR3 length: 13 residues. Germline lookup yields CDR1 KGHSH and CDR2 LQKENI.